The rows below give T cell receptor beta chains drawn from one sample of a study of vaccination and CD4 T cells after COVID-19. TCRdb reanalysed the PCR reads using MiXCR and keeps one entry per CDR3 protein. The sample carries fewer than 20,000 distinct CDR3 sequences, about 50% recorded once. These receptors' targets are unknown. Specimen: CD4+ T cells from blood, cultured in vitro. Every receptor here comes from a human donor who had recovered from COVID-19. CDR3s include the opening cysteine and the closing phenylalanine or tryptophan. The order of the fields is D gene, V gene, J gene, clone size, CDR3 protein, CDR3 DNA. D genes are given only for firm matches. Clone size is stated in some rows and not others, as once, few, many or a class when expanded.

>NA|TRBV7-2|TRBJ2-3|few
CASSFSRDTQYF
TGTGCCAGCAGCTTTTCGAGAGATACGCAGTATTTT
>TRBD2|TRBV20-1|TRBJ2-3|few
CSARDKGTSGGGSTDTQYF
TGCAGTGCTAGAGATAAGGGGACTAGCGGGGGGGGCAGCACAGATACGCAGTATTTT
>NA|TRBV5-1|TRBJ2-5|NA
CASSLEGGRQETQYF
TGCGCCAGCAGCTTGGAGGGCGGCAGACAAGAGACCCAGTACTTC
>TRBD1|TRBV15|TRBJ2-7|once
CATSSGQVFYEQYF
TGTGCCACCAGCAGCGGACAGGTTTTCTACGAGCAGTACTTC
>NA|TRBV7-2|TRBJ1-1|NA
CASSLAARALNTEAFF
TGTGCCAGCAGCTTAGCGGCCAGAGCCTTGAACACTGAAGCTTTCTTT
>NA|TRBV5-5|TRBJ2-2|NA
CASSLPVSTGELFF
TGTGCCAGCAGCTTACCGGTTAGCACCGGGGAGCTGTTTTTT
>TRBD2|TRBV12-5|TRBJ2-7|few
CASGSYGLAGDKEQYF
TGTGCTAGTGGTTCCTACGGACTAGCGGGAGATAAAGAGCAGTACTTC
>NA|TRBV5-4|TRBJ2-5|NA
CASSLAMRGGWQETQYF
TGTGCCAGCAGCTTGGCCATGAGGGGGGGCTGGCAAGAGACCCAGTACTTC
>NA|TRBV6-1|TRBJ1-3|NA
CASSGMRASGNTIYF
TGTGCCAGCAGTGGGATGAGGGCCTCTGGAAACACCATATATTTT
>NA|TRBV7-6|TRBJ2-1|NA
CASSLSRMGNEQFF
TGTGCCAGCAGCTTAAGCAGAATGGGGAATGAGCAGTTCTTC
>TRBD2|TRBV5-1|TRBJ2-1|once
CASSFIGGGPSYNEQFF
TGCGCCAGCAGTTTCATTGGGGGGGGACCGTCCTACAATGAGCAGTTCTTC
>NA|TRBV20-1|TRBJ2-7|NA
CSARARDGSYEQYF
TGCAGTGCTAGAGCCCGGGACGGTTCCTACGAGCAGTACTTC
>TRBD1|TRBV5-1|TRBJ1-1|NA
CASSLKRGHTEAFF
TGCGCCAGCAGCCTTAAGAGGGGGCACACTGAAGCTTTCTTT
>NA|TRBV6-1|TRBJ1-4|NA
CASRRDPVGRFEKLFF
TGTGCCAGCAGAAGGGACCCGGTTGGCCGATTTGAAAAACTGTTTTTT
>TRBD1|TRBV2|TRBJ2-6|NA
CASTGQGASGANVLTF
TGTGCCAGCACTGGACAGGGAGCCTCTGGGGCCAACGTCCTGACTTTC
>TRBD1|TRBV7-9|TRBJ2-7|NA
CASSRQGRYEQYF
TGTGCCAGCAGCAGACAGGGCCGGTACGAGCAGTACTTC
>NA|TRBV6-4|TRBJ1-2|few
CASKRTFSGDYGYTF
TGTGCCAGCAAAAGGACCTTTTCGGGGGACTATGGCTACACCTTC
>TRBD2|TRBV11-2|TRBJ2-1|NA
CASSTTSGSYNEQFF
TGTGCCAGCAGCACGACTAGCGGGTCCTACAATGAGCAGTTCTTC
>TRBD1|TRBV2|TRBJ1-5|few
CASSGQGASQPQHF
TGTGCCAGCAGTGGACAGGGGGCGAGTCAGCCCCAGCATTTT
>NA|TRBV2|TRBJ2-1|NA
CASSLTGFGEQFF
TGTGCCAGCAGTTTGACAGGATTTGGCGAGCAGTTCTTC
>NA|TRBV6-2/TRBV6-3|TRBJ1-1|NA
CASSYSENTEAFF
TGTGCCAGCAGTTACTCCGAGAACACTGAAGCTTTCTTT
>NA|TRBV12-3/TRBV12-4|TRBJ2-2|NA
CASRPRVRGVTGELFF
TGTGCCAGCAGACCCCGCGTCAGGGGAGTTACCGGGGAGCTGTTTTTT
>TRBD1|TRBV2|TRBJ1-6|few
CASRGDTGVSPLHF
TGTGCCAGCAGAGGCGACACAGGGGTCTCACCCCTCCACTTT
>NA|TRBV25-1|TRBJ2-2|NA
CASSGRQITGELFF
TGTGCCAGCAGTGGCCGACAGATTACCGGGGAGCTGTTTTTT
>NA|TRBV7-2|TRBJ2-5|NA
CASSLDALVSQYF
TGTGCCAGCAGCTTAGACGCGCTAGTTTCCCAGTACTTC
>NA|TRBV30|TRBJ2-3|NA
CAWSPGGGGDTQYF
TGTGCCTGGAGTCCCGGGGGAGGGGGAGATACGCAGTATTTT
>TRBD2|TRBV7-2|TRBJ2-5|NA
CASSLALAGQETQYF
TGTGCCAGCAGCTTAGCACTAGCGGGGCAAGAGACCCAGTACTTC
>NA|TRBV19|TRBJ1-6|NA
CASTPDGYSPLHF
TGTGCCAGTACCCCGGACGGTTATTCACCCCTCCACTTT
>TRBD1|TRBV19|TRBJ1-1|few
CASKSAGGTLTEAFF
TGTGCCAGTAAGAGCGCAGGGGGCACCCTCACTGAAGCTTTCTTT
>NA|TRBV23-1|TRBJ1-3|few
CASSQSMEATYSGNTIYF
TGCGCCAGCAGTCAATCGATGGAGGCGACCTACTCTGGAAACACCATATATTTT
>NA|TRBV20-1|TRBJ2-1|few
CSATPGSSYNEQFF
TGCAGTGCTACCCCGGGGAGCTCCTACAATGAGCAGTTCTTC
>TRBD1|TRBV20-1|TRBJ2-5|once
CSVDREGRETQYF
TGCAGTGTTGACAGGGAAGGCAGGGAGACCCAGTACTTC
>NA|TRBV24-1|TRBJ1-1|NA
CATRQKGNTEAFF
TGTGCCACCAGGCAAAAGGGCAACACTGAAGCTTTCTTT
>NA|TRBV7-2|TRBJ2-3|NA
CASSLDGRRDTQYF
TGTGCCAGCAGCTTAGATGGGAGGCGCGATACGCAGTATTTT
>NA|TRBV20-1|TRBJ1-3|few
CSAGNEHTIYF
TGCAGTGCGGGCAACGAGCACACCATATATTTT
>NA|TRBV7-6|TRBJ2-2|NA
CASSLTAGIGELFF
TGTGCCAGCAGCTTAACCGCAGGGATCGGGGAGCTGTTTTTT
>NA|TRBV6-5|TRBJ2-1|NA
CASSYSPSYNEQFF
TGTGCCAGCAGTTACTCCCCTAGCTACAATGAGCAGTTCTTC
>TRBD1|TRBV7-9|TRBJ1-2|NA
CASSLTGQEYGYTF
TGTGCCAGCAGCTTAACGGGACAGGAATATGGCTACACCTTC
>TRBD1|TRBV6-2/TRBV6-3|TRBJ1-2|NA
CASRLEGGYGYTF
TGTGCCAGCAGATTGGAAGGGGGCTACGGCTACACCTTC
>TRBD2|TRBV7-2|TRBJ2-7|NA
CASSYRLAGRYEQYF
TGTGCCAGCAGCTACCGACTAGCGGGACGCTACGAGCAGTACTTC
>TRBD1|TRBV7-3|TRBJ1-5|NA
CASSIHRGRGNQPQHF
TGTGCCAGCAGCATTCACAGGGGCAGGGGCAATCAGCCCCAGCATTTT
>TRBD2|TRBV11-2|TRBJ2-7|few
CASSLDWGLLYEQYF
TGTGCCAGCAGCTTAGATTGGGGACTACTCTACGAGCAGTACTTC
>NA|TRBV20-1|TRBJ2-7|NA
CSARVSMNYEQYF
TGCAGTGCCCGGGTCAGTATGAACTACGAGCAGTACTTC
>NA|TRBV19|TRBJ1-1|NA
CASSRQVQGTEAFF
TGTGCCAGTAGTCGACAGGTTCAGGGCACTGAAGCTTTCTTT
>TRBD1|TRBV6-1|TRBJ1-6|NA
CASSAKTGADSPLHF
TGTGCCAGCAGTGCCAAAACAGGGGCGGACTCACCCCTCCACTTT
>NA|TRBV6-2/TRBV6-3|TRBJ2-3|NA
CASSYSDRHGTDTQYF
TGTGCCAGCAGTTACTCGGACAGACACGGGACAGATACGCAGTATTTT
>TRBD1|TRBV24-1|TRBJ2-1|NA
CATSDLPDRGNEQFF
TGTGCCACCAGTGATTTGCCGGACAGGGGTAATGAGCAGTTCTTC